A single sample gave rise to the 27 T cell receptor beta chains below, sequenced in a study of graft-versus-host responses after intestinal transplantation. Their antigens are not known. Sequencing used immunoSEQ multiplex PCR; TCRdb keeps in-frame clones, though not all of them. This repertoire shows some 110,000 clones, roughly 93% found once; its top ten account for 1.2%. The specimen comprised unstimulated CD8+ T cells sorted from spleen or lymph node cells, sampled before transplant. All receptors derive from a human donor who was the organ donor for an intestinal transplant.

The genes are TRBV4-1 and TRBJ1-5, with TRBD1 identical over 12 bases. CDR3 length: 15 residues. CDR1 is MGHRA, CDR2 YSYEKL, per germline. With 3 bases clipped from V and 7 bases from J, the junction kept 4 bases outside the gene matches. The chain's CDR3 is CASSQGQGARQPQHF. CDR3 DNA sequence: TGCGCCAGCAGCCAGGGACAGGGGGCACGACAGCCCCAGCATTTT.

The CDR3 reads CSVADRLLGYEQYF. The CDR3 DNA reads as TGCAGCGTTGCAGACAGGCTATTAGGCTACGAGCAGTACTTC. The chain combines TRBV29-1 with TRBJ2-7; TRBD1 is a possible D gene (6 bases). Germline V gene sequence: CDR1 SQVTM, CDR2 ANQGSEA. Trimming removed 4 bases at V and 3 bases at J, with 16 bases between. The CDR3 loop spans 14 amino acids.

The chain joins TRBV10-2 to TRBJ2-3; 10 nucleotides line up with TRBD2. The CDR3 is 15 residues long. V gave up 6 bases and J gave up 2 bases; unmatched junction bases: 5. The germline V gene encodes CDR1 WSHSY and CDR2 SAAADI. CDR3 protein: CASRLTSGPTDTQYF. The CDR3 DNA is TGCGCCAGCAGGCTGACTAGCGGGCCCACAGATACGCAGTATTTT.

V usage is TRBV21-1 and J usage is TRBJ2-1; the table gives TRBD2 as D, unverified against the DNA. TRBV21-1 represents a pseudogene. There are 14 residues in the CDR3. CDR3 sequence: CATLAGGYHNEQFF. CDR3 nucleotides: TGTGCCACCCTAGCGGGAGGGTACCACAATGAGCAGTTCTTC.

V is TRBV5-1 and J is TRBJ2-1; 11 nucleotides align to TRBD2. The CDR3 is 17 residues long. Germline lookup yields CDR1 SGHRS and CDR2 YFSETQ. The trim removed 2 bases at V and 5 bases at J, leaving 9 bases unmatched. The CDR3 DNA sequence: TGCGCCAGCAGCTTCCGACTAGCGGGACGATACCACAATGAGCAGTTCTTC. Protein product: CASSFRLAGRYHNEQFF.

This chain joins TRBV19 and TRBJ2-1, with D perhaps TRBD2 (6 bases). CDR1 is LNHDA and CDR2 is SQIVND in the germline V gene (reference sequence). V dropped 5 bases and J dropped 4 bases, with 9 bases sitting between them. The CDR3 is made up of 13 amino acids. CDR3: CASSRDLYNEQFF. The CDR3 DNA reads TGTGCCAGTAGTCGGGACTTGTACAATGAGCAGTTCTTC.

This chain connects TRBV7-9 to TRBJ2-6; D is possibly TRBD2 (6 bases). The germline CDR1 and CDR2 sequences are SEHNR and FQNEAQ (reference sequence). V dropped 5 bases and J dropped 4 bases, with 12 bases sitting between them. This CDR3 contains 15 residues. CDR3 sequence reads: CASSIREWGANVLTF. The CDR3 DNA reads as TGTGCCAGCAGCATCCGGGAGTGGGGGGCCAACGTCCTGACTTTC.

Worth noting for this clone: Other DNA sequences in the same sample also yield this CDR3. The rearrangement links TRBV27 to TRBJ1-1; TRBD1 might be the D (5 bases). V was clipped by 3 bases and J by 1 base, with 6 bases between them. CDR1 is MNHEY, CDR2 SMNVEV, per germline (reference sequence). The CDR3 has 13 residues. The CDR3 coding sequence is TGTGCCAGCAGTTTGGGACGGAACACTGAAGCTTTCTTT. Amino acid sequence: CASSLGRNTEAFF.

The rearrangement links TRBV6-5 to TRBJ2-2, with TRBD2 matching over 7 bases. The V segment lost 5 bases and the J segment 0 bases; nucleotides outside the gene matches: 3. The CDR3 sequence is 15 residues long. The germline gives CDR1 MNHEY, CDR2 SVGAGI. The CDR3 coding sequence is TGTGCCAGCAGTAGAAGCGGGGCGAACACCGGGGAGCTGTTTTTT. This encodes CASSRSGANTGELFF.

The genes are TRBV6-1 and TRBJ2-1; the match to TRBD1 covers 10 bases. V was pared by 3 bases and J by 7 bases, with 6 bases of the junction left unmatched. CDR1 is MNHNS, CDR2 SASEGT, per germline. This CDR3 is 15 amino acids long. The DNA of the CDR3 is TGTGCCAGCAGTGAGCCCGGGACAGGGGAGAATGAGCAGTTCTTC. Its translation: CASSEPGTGENEQFF.

V usage is TRBV14 and J usage is TRBJ2-1; either TRBD1 or TRBD2 may fit D (5 bases each). This CDR3 has 17 residues. Germline values: CDR1 SGHDN, CDR2 FVKESK. V was cut by 1 base and J by 2 bases, with 15 bases left in between. The CDR3 reads CASSQAGRLGPYNEQFF. Here the CDR3 DNA reads TGTGCCAGCAGCCAAGCGGGACGCCTGGGTCCCTACAATGAGCAGTTCTTC.

The chain links TRBV7-6 to TRBJ2-7; TRBD2 aligns across 11 bases. Germline values: CDR1 SGHVS, CDR2 FNYEAQ. The V segment lost 0 bases and the J segment 3 bases; nucleotides outside the gene matches: 19. The CDR3 extends over 21 amino acids. DNA of the CDR3: TGTGCCAGCAGCTTAGCTCCGGGTGGTCTAGATGTAGCGGGAGGGAACTACGAGCAGTACTTC. This codes for CASSLAPGGLDVAGGNYEQYF.

The chain recombines TRBV5-4 with TRBJ2-7, with a tentative D call TRBD1 (6 bases). V was shortened by 3 bases and J by 5 bases, with 15 bases between the two germline ends. CDR1 is SGHNT, CDR2 YYREEE, per germline (reference sequence). The CDR3 consists of 14 residues. The CDR3 sequence is CASSYTGYADEQYF. CDR3 nucleotides: TGTGCCAGCAGCTATACAGGGTACGCAGACGAGCAGTACTTC.

Only one count was recorded for this clone. The genes are TRBV6-1 and TRBJ2-5, with no clear D. Trimming removed 1 base at V and 0 bases at J, with 9 bases between. Germline-derived CDR1 and CDR2 are MNHNS and SASEGT. The CDR3 covers 15 residues. For the CDR3, the DNA is TGTGCCAGCAGTGAAGATCAACACTACCAAGAGACCCAGTACTTC. This gives the protein CASSEDQHYQETQYF.

The chain joins TRBV7-7 to TRBJ2-2; TRBD1 matches at 12 bases. CDR1 and CDR2 from the germline V gene are SSHAT and FNYEAQ (reference sequence). The length of the CDR3 is 19 residues. With 3 bases clipped from V and 7 bases from J, the junction kept 15 bases outside the gene matches. The CDR3: CASSFHIFAGTGGNGELFF. Written as DNA, the CDR3 is TGTGCCAGCAGCTTCCACATCTTTGCCGGGACAGGGGGCAACGGGGAGCTGTTTTTT.

The chain couples TRBV6-1 to TRBJ1-4, with TRBD1 identical over 7 bases. The CDR3 length is 18 residues. The V segment lost 6 bases and the J segment 2 bases; nucleotides outside the gene matches: 15. The germline CDR1 and CDR2 sequences are MNHNS and SASEGT. The CDR3 sequence: CASRERDSMFSTNEKLFF. CDR3 nucleotides: TGTGCCAGCAGGGAACGGGACAGCATGTTCTCGACTAATGAAAAACTGTTTTTT.

The V gene is TRBV13, the J gene TRBJ2-3, with D unresolved. V dropped 2 bases and J dropped 4 bases, with 10 bases sitting between them. The CDR3 extends over 14 amino acids. Germline V CDR1 and CDR2: PRHDT, FYEKMQ (reference sequence). CDR3 in amino acids: CASSLPPVPDTQYF. The CDR3 nucleotides read TGTGCCAGCAGCTTACCACCGGTCCCAGATACGCAGTATTTT.

The V gene is TRBV7-9, the J gene TRBJ2-1; the match to TRBD2 covers 9 bases. This CDR3 region has 16 residues. The trim removed 1 base at V and 2 bases at J, leaving 3 bases unmatched. Germline V lookup: CDR1 SEHNR, CDR2 FQNEAQ (reference sequence). CDR3 amino acids: CASSLGLAAAYNEQFF. DNA for the CDR3: TGTGCCAGCAGCTTAGGACTAGCGGCCGCCTACAATGAGCAGTTCTTC.

The sample holds one count of this clone. This chain connects TRBV7-8 to TRBJ2-1, with 8 bases lining up with TRBD1. After removal of 2 bases from V and 5 bases from J, the junction contained 5 bases not matched to a gene. This CDR3 is 15 amino acids long. CDR1 SGHVS and CDR2 FQNEAQ come from the germline V gene. CDR3 region: CASSLPGGRNNEQFF. The CDR3 DNA sequence: TGTGCCAGCAGCTTACCAGGGGGCCGGAACAATGAGCAGTTCTTC.

CDR3 residues: CASSFGLASVTDTQYF. The CDR3 region has the DNA TGTGCCAGCAGCTTCGGGCTAGCGTCGGTCACAGATACGCAGTATTTT. This chain connects TRBV5-4 to TRBJ2-3, with a weak D call TRBD2 (6 bases). Germline CDR1 SGHNT, CDR2 YYREEE (reference sequence). The length of the CDR3 is 16 residues. V was pared by 2 bases and J by 2 bases, with 15 bases between.

This sequence joins TRBV7-6 and TRBJ2-5; D remains unclear. The DNA end favors TRBJ2-7, so the J call may be wrong. This CDR3 has 13 residues. CDR1 SGHVS and CDR2 FNYEAQ come from the germline V gene. The CDR3 bases are TGTGCCAGCAGCTCGATATGGGGCTACGAGCAGTACTTC. Protein sequence: CASSSIWGYEQYF.

This clone occurred a few times. The chain uses TRBV5-5 and TRBJ1-4; D ambiguous. The germline V gene has CDR1 SGHKS and CDR2 YYEKEE (reference sequence). V dropped 2 bases and J dropped 11 bases, with 10 bases sitting between them. The length of the CDR3 is 12 residues. This chain's CDR3 is CASSFIQEKLFF. For the CDR3, the DNA is TGTGCCAGCAGCTTTATCCAGGAGAAACTGTTTTTT.

The chain joins TRBV18 to TRBJ2-1; D might be TRBD2 (5 bases). The CDR3 extends over 13 amino acids. The V gene lost 3 bases and the J gene lost 3 bases, with 6 bases spanning the gap. Looked up from germline, CDR1 is KGHSH and CDR2 is LQKENI. The CDR3 nucleotides are TGTGCCAGCTCACCTACTAGCTACAATGAGCAGTTCTTC. Its protein is CASSPTSYNEQFF.

In the case of this clone: Within the sample, other DNA sequences also encode this same CDR3. The chain carries TRBV19 and TRBJ2-7; TRBD2 might be the D (6 bases). V lost 5 bases to trimming and J lost 0 bases, with 11 bases between them. Germline CDR1 is LNHDA and CDR2 is SQIVND (reference sequence). This CDR3 contains 14 residues. Written as DNA, the CDR3 is TGTGCCAGTAGTCCAGGGACTGGCTCCTACGAGCAGTACTTC. It is translated as CASSPGTGSYEQYF.

V is TRBV11-2 and J is TRBJ2-7; 7 nucleotides line up with TRBD2. Germline CDR1 and CDR2: SGHAT and FQNNGV. CDR3 length equals 15 residues. J was trimmed by 4 bases and V by 1 base; bases with no gene match: 7. CDR3 loop: CASSLVRAGIYEQYF. CDR3 nucleotide sequence: TGTGCCAGCAGCTTAGTTCGAGCGGGAATTTACGAGCAGTACTTC.

J is TRBJ2-7 and V is TRBV4-1; a possible D gene is TRBD1 (6 bases). CDR1 is MGHRA and CDR2 is YSYEKL in the germline V gene. V was shortened by 1 base and J by 0 bases, with 16 bases between the two germline ends. CDR3 length: 17 amino acids. CDR3 residues: CASSQAAPGTRSYEQYF. Written as DNA, the CDR3 is TGCGCCAGCAGCCAAGCTGCTCCCGGGACACGCTCCTACGAGCAGTACTTC.

This chain joins TRBV19 and TRBJ2-7; 9 positions agree with TRBD1. Trimming took 5 bases from V and 4 from J; bases not matched to a gene: 6. Germline V CDR1 and CDR2: LNHDA, SQIVND (reference sequence). The CDR3 runs 14 residues. The CDR3, as DNA: TGTGCCAGTAGTTCAGGGACAGGGACTTACGAGCAGTACTTC. Amino acid sequence: CASSSGTGTYEQYF.